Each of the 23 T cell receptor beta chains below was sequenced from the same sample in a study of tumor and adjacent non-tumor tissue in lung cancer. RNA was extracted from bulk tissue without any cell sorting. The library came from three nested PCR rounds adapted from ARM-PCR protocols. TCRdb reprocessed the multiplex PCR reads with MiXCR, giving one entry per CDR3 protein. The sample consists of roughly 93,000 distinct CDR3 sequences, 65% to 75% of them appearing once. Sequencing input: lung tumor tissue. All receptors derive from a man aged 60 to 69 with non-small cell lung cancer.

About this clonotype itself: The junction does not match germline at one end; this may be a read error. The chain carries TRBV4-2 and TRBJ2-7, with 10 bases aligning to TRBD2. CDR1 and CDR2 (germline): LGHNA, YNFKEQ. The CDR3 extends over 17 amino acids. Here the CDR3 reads CGSNQVGAGGLEYDQYF. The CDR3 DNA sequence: TGTGGCAGCAACCAAGTTGGAGCGGGAGGGCTGGAGTACGATCAGTACTTC.

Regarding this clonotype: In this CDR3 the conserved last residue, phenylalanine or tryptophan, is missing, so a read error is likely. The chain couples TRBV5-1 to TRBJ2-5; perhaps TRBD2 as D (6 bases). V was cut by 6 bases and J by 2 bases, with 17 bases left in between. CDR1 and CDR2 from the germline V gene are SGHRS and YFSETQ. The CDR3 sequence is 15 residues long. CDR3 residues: CASNPSAAGQETQYH. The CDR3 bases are TGCGCCAGCAACCCATCTGCTGCGGGGCAAGAGACCCAGTACCAC.

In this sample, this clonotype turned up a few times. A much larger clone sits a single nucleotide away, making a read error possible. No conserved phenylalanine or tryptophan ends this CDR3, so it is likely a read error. The CDR3: CASSLGRETTGELFL. The CDR3 DNA follows: TGCGCCAGCAGCTTGGGGCGGGAAACCACCGGGGAGCTGTTTCTT. The rearrangement links TRBV5-1 to TRBJ2-2, with TRBD2 as a possible D gene (6 bases). The CDR3 contains 15 residues. Germline loops: CDR1 SGHRS, CDR2 YFSETQ. V was shortened by 0 bases and J by 4 bases, with 10 bases between the two germline ends.

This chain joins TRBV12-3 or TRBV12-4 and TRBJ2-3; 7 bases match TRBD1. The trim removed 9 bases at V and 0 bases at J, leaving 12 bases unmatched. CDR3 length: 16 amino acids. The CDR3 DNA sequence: TGTGCCAGTAGCTCCAGTGACAGGGAGAGCACAGATACGCAGTATTTT. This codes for CASSSSDRESTDTQYF.

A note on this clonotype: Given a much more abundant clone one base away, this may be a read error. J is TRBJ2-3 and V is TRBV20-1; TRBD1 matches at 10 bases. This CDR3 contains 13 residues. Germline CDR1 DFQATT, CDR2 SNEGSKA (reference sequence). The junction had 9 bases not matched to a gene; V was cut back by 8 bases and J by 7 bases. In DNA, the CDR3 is TGCAGTCCCCGACAGGGGGCGTTATATACGCAGTATTTT. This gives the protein CSPRQGALYTQYF.

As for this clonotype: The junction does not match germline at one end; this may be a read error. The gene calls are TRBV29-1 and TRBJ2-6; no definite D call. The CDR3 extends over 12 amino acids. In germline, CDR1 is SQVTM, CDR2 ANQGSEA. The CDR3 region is CSGGFGTNVLTF. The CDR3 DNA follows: TGCAGCGGTGGCTTTGGGACCAACGTCCTGACTTTC.

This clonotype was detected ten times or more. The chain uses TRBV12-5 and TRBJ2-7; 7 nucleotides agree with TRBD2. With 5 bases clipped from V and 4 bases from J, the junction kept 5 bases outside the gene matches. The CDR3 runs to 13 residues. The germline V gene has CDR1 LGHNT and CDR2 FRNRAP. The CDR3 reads CASGLAEAYEQYF. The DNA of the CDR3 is TGTGCTAGTGGTCTAGCGGAGGCGTACGAGCAGTACTTC.

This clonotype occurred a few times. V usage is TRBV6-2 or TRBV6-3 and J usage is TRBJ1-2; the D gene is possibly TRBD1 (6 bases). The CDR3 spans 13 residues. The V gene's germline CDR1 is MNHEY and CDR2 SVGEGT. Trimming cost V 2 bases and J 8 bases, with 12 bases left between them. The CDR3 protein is CASSYGTPAGYTF. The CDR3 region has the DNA TGTGCCAGCAGTTACGGGACACCGGCGGGCTACACCTTC.

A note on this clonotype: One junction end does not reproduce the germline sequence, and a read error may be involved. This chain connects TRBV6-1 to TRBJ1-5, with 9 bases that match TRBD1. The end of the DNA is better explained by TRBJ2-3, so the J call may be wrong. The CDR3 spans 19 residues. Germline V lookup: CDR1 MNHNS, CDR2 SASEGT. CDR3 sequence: CVSNPPGGQGLVNNQPQYF. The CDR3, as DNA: TGTGTCAGCAACCCCCCAGGAGGACAGGGGTTGGTTAACAATCAGCCCCAGTATTTT.

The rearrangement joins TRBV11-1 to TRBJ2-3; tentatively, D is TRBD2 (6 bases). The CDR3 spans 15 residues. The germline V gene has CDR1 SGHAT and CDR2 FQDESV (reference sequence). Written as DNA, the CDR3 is TGTGACATCAGCTTACTGGCGGGAAGGGAGAATACGCAGTATTTT. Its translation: CDISLLAGRENTQYF.

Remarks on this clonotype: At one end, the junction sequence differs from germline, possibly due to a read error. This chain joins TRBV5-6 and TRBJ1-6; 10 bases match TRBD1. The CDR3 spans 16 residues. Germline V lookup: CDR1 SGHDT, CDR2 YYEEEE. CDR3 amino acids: CTSSFGQGEANLPLHF. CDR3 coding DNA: TGTACCAGCAGCTTTGGACAGGGGGAAGCGAATTTACCCCTCCACTTT. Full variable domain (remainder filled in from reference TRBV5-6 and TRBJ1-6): DAGVTQSPTHLIKTRGQQVTLRCSPKSGHDTVSWYQQALGQGPQFIFQYYEEEERQRGNFPDRFSGHQFPNYSSELNVNALLLGDSALYLCTSSFGQGEANLPLHFGNGTRLTVT.

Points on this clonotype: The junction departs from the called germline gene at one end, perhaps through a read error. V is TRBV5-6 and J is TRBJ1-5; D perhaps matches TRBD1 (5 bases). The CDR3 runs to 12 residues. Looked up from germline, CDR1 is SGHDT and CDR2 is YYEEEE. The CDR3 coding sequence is TGTGGCAGCAGCGTCGGTACAGGCCCTATGCATTTT. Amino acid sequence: CGSSVGTGPMHF.

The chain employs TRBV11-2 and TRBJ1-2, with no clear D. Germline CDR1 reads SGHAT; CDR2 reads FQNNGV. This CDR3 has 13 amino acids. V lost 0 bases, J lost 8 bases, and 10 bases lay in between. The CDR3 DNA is TGTGCCAGCAGCTTAGATGGGCCGGGCGGCTACACCTTC. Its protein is CASSLDGPGGYTF.

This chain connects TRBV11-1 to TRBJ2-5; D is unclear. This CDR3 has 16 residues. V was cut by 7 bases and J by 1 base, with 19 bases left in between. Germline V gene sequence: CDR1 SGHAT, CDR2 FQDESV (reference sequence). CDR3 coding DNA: TGTGCCAGCAACTTGGCGGCCACTTACTCCCAAGAGACCCAGTACTTC. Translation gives CASNLAATYSQETQYF. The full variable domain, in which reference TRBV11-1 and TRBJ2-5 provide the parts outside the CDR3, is EAEVAQSPRYKITEKSQAVAFWCDPISGHATLYWYRQILGQGPELLVQFQDESVVDDSQLPKDRFSAERLKGVDSTLKIQPAELGDSAMYLCASNLAATYSQETQYFGPGTRLLVL.

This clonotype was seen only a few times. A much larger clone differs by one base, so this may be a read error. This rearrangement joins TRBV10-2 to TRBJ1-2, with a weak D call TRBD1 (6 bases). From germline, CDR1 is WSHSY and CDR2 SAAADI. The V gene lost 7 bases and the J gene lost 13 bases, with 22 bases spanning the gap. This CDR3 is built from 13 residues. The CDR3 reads CASTDSWNYDCTF. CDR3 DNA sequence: TGCGCCAGCACGGACAGTTGGAACTATGACTGCACCTTC.

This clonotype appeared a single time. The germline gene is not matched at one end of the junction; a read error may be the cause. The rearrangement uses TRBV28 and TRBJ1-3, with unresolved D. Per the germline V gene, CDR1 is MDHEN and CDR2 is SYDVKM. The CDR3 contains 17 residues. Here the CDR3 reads CASSLFPARLFGDTIYF. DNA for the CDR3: TGCGCCAGCAGTTTATTCCCGGCCAGACTCTTTGGAGACACCATATATTTT.

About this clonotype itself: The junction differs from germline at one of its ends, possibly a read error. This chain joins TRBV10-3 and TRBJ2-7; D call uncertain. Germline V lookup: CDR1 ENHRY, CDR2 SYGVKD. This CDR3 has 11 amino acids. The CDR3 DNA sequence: TGTGCCGCACAAGCCTCTTACGGGCAGTACTTC. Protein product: CAAQASYGQYF.

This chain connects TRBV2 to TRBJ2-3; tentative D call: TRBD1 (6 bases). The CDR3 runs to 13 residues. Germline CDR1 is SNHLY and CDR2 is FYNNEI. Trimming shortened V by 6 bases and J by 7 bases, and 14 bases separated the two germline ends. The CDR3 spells CASSGQRTNTQYF. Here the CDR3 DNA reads TGTGCCAGCAGCGGACAGAGAACAAATACGCAGTATTTT.

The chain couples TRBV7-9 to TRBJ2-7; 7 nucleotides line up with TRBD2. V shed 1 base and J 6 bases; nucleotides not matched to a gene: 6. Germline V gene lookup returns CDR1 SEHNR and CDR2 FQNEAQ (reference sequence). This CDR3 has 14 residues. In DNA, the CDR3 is TGTGCCAGCAGCTTAGTAATAGCGGGTGGCGAGCAGTACTTC. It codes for CASSLVIAGGEQYF.

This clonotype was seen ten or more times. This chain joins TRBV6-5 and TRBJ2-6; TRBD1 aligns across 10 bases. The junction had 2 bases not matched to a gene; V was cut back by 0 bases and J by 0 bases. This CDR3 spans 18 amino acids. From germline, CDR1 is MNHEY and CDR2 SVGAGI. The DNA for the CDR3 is TGTGCCAGCAGTTACTCGTGGACAGGGGGCTCTGGGGCCAACGTCCTGACTTTC. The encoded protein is CASSYSWTGGSGANVLTF.

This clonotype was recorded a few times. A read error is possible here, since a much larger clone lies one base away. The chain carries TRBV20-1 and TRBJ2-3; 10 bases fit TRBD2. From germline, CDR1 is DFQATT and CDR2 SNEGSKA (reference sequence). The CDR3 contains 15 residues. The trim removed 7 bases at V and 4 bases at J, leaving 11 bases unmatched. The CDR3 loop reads CSDRRNLAGADTQYF. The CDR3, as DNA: TGCAGTGATAGGAGGAATCTAGCGGGAGCAGATACGCAGTATTTT.

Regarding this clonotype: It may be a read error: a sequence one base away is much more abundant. The CDR3 spells CVSSPRFEQFF. The CDR3 nucleotides are TGTGTCAGCAGCCCGCGGTTTGAGCAGTTCTTC. This sequence joins TRBV28 and TRBJ2-1, with D hard to call. The CDR3 length is 11 residues. Germline V lookup: CDR1 MDHEN, CDR2 SYDVKM.

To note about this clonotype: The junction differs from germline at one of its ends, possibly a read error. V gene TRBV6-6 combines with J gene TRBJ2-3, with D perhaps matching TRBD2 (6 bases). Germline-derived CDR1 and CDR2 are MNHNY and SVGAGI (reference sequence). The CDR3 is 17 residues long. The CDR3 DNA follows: TGTACCAGCAGTTTATCCCTTGTAGCTACTAGCACAGATACGCATTATTTT. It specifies CTSSLSLVATSTDTHYF.